The rows below give T cell receptor beta chains drawn from one sample of a study of post-analysis software for immune sequencing data. TCRdb used MiXCR to reprocess the PCR reads, holding one entry per CDR3 protein. The sample consists of approximately 360,000 distinct CDR3 sequences, approximately 33% of them appearing once. Specimen: blood. These receptors all come from a girl aged 5-17 years with multiple sclerosis. Each CDR3 is given with its conserved first and last residue. The D gene is left open where the match is weak. Some rows mark clone size as missing; the rest say once, few, many or name a class of expanded clone.

few,TRBJ2-3,TRBV20-1,TRBD2,TGCAGTGCTAGACAAGCGGGGGAGGTAGCAGATACGCAGTATTTT,CSARQAGEVADTQYF
.,TRBJ1-4,TRBV9,.,TGTGCCAGCAGCGTAGCGGGGGACGTGGCAACTAATGAAAAACTGTTTTTT,CASSVAGDVATNEKLFF
.,TRBJ1-1,TRBV12-3/TRBV12-4,.,TGTGCCGCTGGCGGGAACACTGAAGCTTTCTTT,CAAGGNTEAFF
few,TRBJ1-2,TRBV6-5,TRBD1,TGTGCCAGCAATCGGGACAGCTCTAACTATGGCTACACCTTC,CASNRDSSNYGYTF
few,TRBJ2-5,TRBV11-2,.,TGTGCCAGCAGCGACCTAGCCGCGGGTGTGAAAGAGACCCAGTACTTC,CASSDLAAGVKETQYF
many,TRBJ1-6,TRBV20-1,.,TGCAGTGCTAGGAAAGGAGGGGATTCACCCCTCCACTTT,CSARKGGDSPLHF
.,TRBJ2-4,TRBV7-9,TRBD1,TGTGCCAGCAGCATGACAGGGATGGAGGAGCAGTACTTC,CASSMTGMEEQYF
.,TRBJ2-7,TRBV5-5,.,TGTGCCAGCATCCCGGGGGTTTCTAGAGGCGAGCAGTACTTC,CASIPGVSRGEQYF
few,TRBJ1-4,TRBV12-3/TRBV12-4,TRBD1,TGTGCCAGCAGTTTAGCCTTGGACAGGGGTAATGAAAAACTGTTTTTT,CASSLALDRGNEKLFF
.,TRBJ1-5,TRBV4-2,TRBD1,TGTGCCAGCAGCCAGATGACAGGGTTGGGCAATCAGCCCCAGCATTTT,CASSQMTGLGNQPQHF
.,TRBJ1-4,TRBV18,.,TGTGCCAGCTCAAACGGGGCGCCTCCTAATGAAAAACTGTTTTTT,CASSNGAPPNEKLFF
.,TRBJ2-3,TRBV7-9,TRBD2,TGTGCCAGCATTACTAGCGCTCTGTCAGATACGCAGTATTTT,CASITSALSDTQYF
.,TRBJ2-3,TRBV6-5,TRBD1,TGTGCCAGCGCCAGGGACAGACGCACAGATACGCAGTATTTT,CASARDRRTDTQYF
few,TRBJ2-7,TRBV7-8,TRBD2,TGTGCCAGCAGCTCACGGCGACTAGCGGCTAACGAGCAGTACTTC,CASSSRRLAANEQYF
.,TRBJ1-5,TRBV7-2,TRBD1,TGTGCCAGCAGCATCGACAGGGTTGGATGGGGGTATAGCAATCAGCCCCAGCATTTT,CASSIDRVGWGYSNQPQHF
few,TRBJ2-7,TRBV29-1,.,TGCAGCGTTGAGGGGGCGGAATCCACCTACGAGCAGTACTTC,CSVEGAESTYEQYF
.,TRBJ2-1,TRBV12-3/TRBV12-4,.,TGTGCCAGCAGCATGAATGATTCGGGGAGCTCCTACAATGAGCAGTTCTTC,CASSMNDSGSSYNEQFF
.,TRBJ1-6,TRBV10-2,.,TGCGCCAGCAACATTCAGGGGACCGATAATTCACCCCTCCACTTT,CASNIQGTDNSPLHF
.,TRBJ2-1,TRBV30,.,TGTGCCTGGATAGGGCCTGAGCAGTTCTTC,CAWIGPEQFF
.,TRBJ1-1,TRBV29-1,TRBD1,TGCAGCATTCGAATCATCGGCCAGGGGGACACTGAAGCTTTCTTT,CSIRIIGQGDTEAFF
.,TRBJ2-5,TRBV7-9,TRBD2,TGTGCCAGCAGCTTCACCTTCGGGGGGGGACAAGAGACCCAGTACTTC,CASSFTFGGGQETQYF
few,TRBJ2-7,TRBV5-6,.,TGTGCCAGCAGCTTGCTCGGGCATCAACGAAACGAGCAGTACTTC,CASSLLGHQRNEQYF
.,TRBJ2-5,TRBV7-2,TRBD1,TGTGTCAGCAACCTGCCGGGACAGCAAGAGACCCAGTACTTC,CVSNLPGQQETQYF
.,TRBJ1-6,TRBV2,.,TGTGCCAGCAGTGACCAGCCCTCGGGGAATTCACCCCTCCACTTT,CASSDQPSGNSPLHF
.,TRBJ1-1,TRBV6-5,.,TGTGCCAGCAGTTCCCCCCAGGTCGCTTTCTTT,CASSSPQVAFF
.,TRBJ2-1,TRBV14,.,TGTGCCAGCAGCCCGCTAGTCCCGGGCTACAATGAGCAGTTCTTC,CASSPLVPGYNEQFF
once,TRBJ2-3,TRBV3-1,.,TGTGCCAGCAGCCAGCAGGGTGCGGGAGATACGCAGTATTTT,CASSQQGAGDTQYF
.,TRBJ2-3,TRBV5-6,.,TGTGCCAGCAACCTAAGCCCAGATACGCAGTATTTT,CASNLSPDTQYF
.,TRBJ2-1,TRBV5-1,TRBD1,TGCGCCAGCAGGGCCCCCCGGGACAGTCCTAACAATGAGCAGTTCTTC,CASRAPRDSPNNEQFF
.,TRBJ2-3,TRBV15,.,TGTGCCACCAGCGGGTTGCTCGGGGTTAGCACAGATACGCAGTATTTT,CATSGLLGVSTDTQYF
.,TRBJ1-2,TRBV7-2,.,TGTGCCAGCGCAAGATCTAACTATGGCTACACCTTC,CASARSNYGYTF
.,TRBJ2-3,TRBV20-1,.,TGCAGTGCCGTTAGGGGGAGCACAGATACGCAGTATTTT,CSAVRGSTDTQYF
many,TRBJ2-3,TRBV7-3,.,TGTGCCAGCAGCCTCGGTGGTAGCGCCACAGATACGCAGTATTTT,CASSLGGSATDTQYF
.,TRBJ1-5,TRBV20-1,TRBD1,TGCGGTCGGGACAGAAATAGCAATCAGCCCCAGCATTTT,CGRDRNSNQPQHF
.,TRBJ2-7,TRBV28,TRBD2,TGTGCCAGCAGTTTTCTCGGCGGGGGGTCCCCCTACGAGCAGTACTTC,CASSFLGGGSPYEQYF
.,TRBJ2-3,TRBV20-1,.,TGCAGTGCTAGAGGTAGTAGCGGACGCACAGATACGCAGTATTTT,CSARGSSGRTDTQYF
few,TRBJ1-1,TRBV27,TRBD1,TGTGCCAGCATGCCGGGACAGGGGATCACTGAAGCTTTCTTT,CASMPGQGITEAFF
few,TRBJ1-2,TRBV28,.,TGTGCCAGCAGTACTCCCGAGCATGGCTACACCTTC,CASSTPEHGYTF
.,TRBJ2-3,TRBV12-3/TRBV12-4,.,TGTGCCAGCGTGGACGGAGCTACAGATACGCAGTATTTT,CASVDGATDTQYF
.,TRBJ2-1,TRBV29-1,.,TGCAGCGTTCAGGACGGTACCTACAATGAGCAGTTCTTC,CSVQDGTYNEQFF
.,TRBJ2-7,TRBV20-1,.,TGCAGTGCTAGAGGGGGAGGGGGAGGCGAGCAGTACTTC,CSARGGGGGEQYF
.,TRBJ2-3,TRBV28,.,TGTGCCAGCAGTGGTGTCATGCATACGCAGTATTTT,CASSGVMHTQYF
.,TRBJ1-1,TRBV12-3/TRBV12-4,.,TGTGCCAGCAGTTTAACAGCCTATACTGAAGCTTTCTTT,CASSLTAYTEAFF
.,TRBJ2-7,TRBV6-6,.,TGTGCCAGCAGCCATCACGAGCAGTACTTC,CASSHHEQYF